This T cell receptor (beta chain) was recorded in a study of technical replicates of blood from a few donors. The CDR3 is 14 amino acids. The V end was cut by 3 bases, the J end by 5 bases, with 11 bases between. Per the germline V gene, CDR1 is KGHSH and CDR2 is LQKENI. Sequencing used immunoSEQ multiplex PCR; TCRdb keeps in-frame clones, though not all of them. The table has some 94,000 clones, around 96% seen once; the top ten hold around 0.31%. This TCR derives from a human donor in good health. Input material: T cells isolated from PBMCs. V usage is TRBV18 and J usage is TRBJ1-5; weak D call: TRBD1 (6 bases). The CDR3 protein is CASSPEQGYQPQHF. CDR3 in DNA: TGTGCCAGCTCACCTGAACAGGGTTATCAGCCCCAGCATTTT. The whole variable domain, remainder taken from reference TRBV18 and TRBJ1-5, is NAGVMQNPRHLVRRRGQEARLRCSPMKGHSHVYWYRQLPEEGLKFMVYLQKENIIDESGMPKERFSAEFPKEGPSILRIQQVVRGDSAAYFCASSPEQGYQPQHFGDGTRLSIL.